The rows below give T cell receptor beta chains drawn from one sample of a study of T cell changes during pregnancy in multiple sclerosis. Sequenced by immunoSEQ multiplex PCR; TCRdb stores in-frame clones only, minus some. The data show about 73,000 clones, with almost 95% seen just once and over 2.5% held by the top ten. This material consisted of peripheral blood, taken in the third trimester of pregnancy. The source is a female donor in good health, enrolled as a control in a pregnancy study. Each CDR3 is given with its conserved first and last residue. The D gene is left open where the match is weak. Expanded clones get a size class; other rows say once, few or many, or leave the size out.

v_call	d_call	clone_size	j_call	cdr3_nt	cdr3_aa
TRBV10-2	NA	NA	TRBJ2-6	TGCGCCAGCAGTGCTGGGCTCTCTGGGGCCAACGTCCTGACTTTC	CASSAGLSGANVLTF
TRBV6-5	NA	NA	TRBJ1-2	TGTGCCAGCAGTTACACCAACAGGAACTTCTATGGCTACACCTTC	CASSYTNRNFYGYTF
TRBV7-9	NA	NA	TRBJ1-3	TGTGCCAGCAGCTTAGCGCGGGTCTCTGGAAACACCATATATTTT	CASSLARVSGNTIYF
TRBV27	NA	NA	TRBJ1-6	TGTGCCAGCCTGGGGAGGGGGGGGCGTTCACCCCTCCACTTT	CASLGRGGRSPLHF
TRBV5-4	NA	NA	TRBJ1-1	TGTGCCAGCAGCTTGGAACAGGGATATGACCCGGCTTTCTTT	CASSLEQGYDPAFF
TRBV13	TRBD1	NA	TRBJ2-1	TGTGCCAGCAGCCTGTCGGGGACAGGGTTTTTTGAGCAGTTCTTC	CASSLSGTGFFEQFF
TRBV28	TRBD2	NA	TRBJ2-7	TGTGCCAGCAGTTTGGCCGGGAGGGGCTACGAGCAGTACTTC	CASSLAGRGYEQYF
TRBV19	NA	once	TRBJ2-2	TGTGCCAGTAGTATAGCTGCCGGGATGTATACCGGGGAGCTGTTTTTT	CASSIAAGMYTGELFF
TRBV19	TRBD2	NA	TRBJ2-5	TGTGCCAGTAGCCGGACTAGCGGGAGTGGGGAGACCCAGTACTTC	CASSRTSGSGETQYF
TRBV4-1	NA	NA	TRBJ1-2	TGCGCCAGTTCCTCCGTAGGGGTCCAGAGGATCGATGGCTACACCTTC	CASSSVGVQRIDGYTF
TRBV7-3	NA	NA	TRBJ1-1	TGTGCCAGCAGCCAAGGTGGTGCGAGGGACACTGAAGCTTTCTTT	CASSQGGARDTEAFF
TRBV5-4	NA	NA	TRBJ2-3	TGTGCCAGCAGGCCCCGACTAGAAAGCACAGATACGCAGTATTTT	CASRPRLESTDTQYF
TRBV29-1	TRBD1	NA	TRBJ1-4	TGCAGCGTCAGGGGGGAGGCTAATGAAAAACTGTTTTTT	CSVRGEANEKLFF
TRBV27	NA	NA	TRBJ1-1	TGTGCCAGCAGTGGAGGACAGCTCACTGAAGCTTTCTTT	CASSGGQLTEAFF
TRBV6-5	TRBD1	NA	TRBJ2-7	TGTGCCAGCAGTTCCCCAGGGGGCTACGAGCAGTACTTC	CASSSPGGYEQYF
TRBV18	TRBD2	NA	TRBJ2-1	TGTGCCAGCTCACCACCTGGACTAGCGGTGAATGAGCAGTTCTTC	CASSPPGLAVNEQFF
TRBV6-1	NA	NA	TRBJ2-7	TGTGCCAGCAGTGAACAGCCACAGGTCCTCTACGAGCAGTACTTC	CASSEQPQVLYEQYF